This record covers a single T cell receptor (beta chain). The entry originates in a study of shared clonotypes between healthy human individuals. The V gene end was trimmed by 8 bases and the J gene end by 6 bases; junction bases not matched to a gene: 19. The CDR3 extends over 18 amino acids. The V gene's germline CDR1 is SSHAT and CDR2 FNYEAQ (reference sequence). The run depth of the assay was deep. Replicate sorted-subset PCRs were loaded with 150 to 250 ng DNA, about 28,000 T cell genomes. Using immunoSEQ multiplex PCR, the repertoire was profiled, and TCRdb retains in-frame clones only, with some absent. The profile shows fewer than 2.5 million clones, 80% to 95% of them singletons. In the CD4+ fraction, cells were divided into CD45RA+ naive and CD45RA-negative memory subsets.

The sequence came from a man younger than 35 in good health. Some clones in this sample may be carry-over from other donors' samples. This chain links TRBV7-7 with TRBJ2-2, with 9 positions matching TRBD1. The sample was naive CD4+ T cells from PBMCs. Documented subset: CD45RA+ positively selected. CDR3 region: CASLGATGGYRTAGELFF. CDR3 nucleotide sequence: TGTGCCAGCCTTGGGGCGACAGGGGGATACAGGACGGCCGGGGAGCTGTTTTTT.